A selection of T cell receptor beta chains follows, all from one sample in a study of T-cell reconstitution after alpha-beta-depleted transplantation in children. One entry per CDR3 protein results from TCRdb running MiXCR on the PCR reads. The sample has about 980,000 distinct CDR3 sequences; 25% to 35% are singletons. The sample here was PBMCs, mostly from graft donor cells, taken 360 days after TCRalphabeta/CD19-depleted stem cell transplant. Receptor source: a boy under two years old who had a stem cell transplant for SCID, so the T cells may come from the graft donor. CDR3s leave out the opening cysteine and the closing phenylalanine or tryptophan.

v_gene | CDR3aa
TRBV12-3/TRBV12-4 | ASSLGRGNGDYGYT
TRBV20-1 | SVEGNEKLF
TRBV3-1 | ASSQWETQY
TRBV20-1 | SVPPRREKDGYT
TRBV28 | ASSFPGPVAGETQY
TRBV24-1 | ATSPGLSGIDTQY
TRBV5-1 | ASSREAPLSRELF
TRBV20-1 | SAGGQGHFSYEQY
TRBV12-3/TRBV12-4 | ASRVSGGTYGYT
TRBV5-1 | ASSRSGGGDTQY
TRBV2 | ASKGGGAKNEQF
TRBV20-1 | SARGQVYNEQF
TRBV20-1 | SARNRPVGGPFEAF
TRBV3-1 | ASSQDPFVTGPGGDEQF
TRBV20-1 | SARTPAAGAYEQY
TRBV5-1 | ASSYSTQETQY
TRBV5-1 | ASALTGGEETQY
TRBV5-1 | ASSLRVRVSGEQY
TRBV20-1 | SATAPPLEAAPNYGYT
TRBV7-9 | ASSLGLAGTQETQY
TRBV29-1 | SFRSDLDIQY
TRBV2 | ASSEIGTADEQY
TRBV28 | ASSFWGRGRGSPLH
TRBV13 | ASSTRTGIHNEQF
TRBV7-9 | ASKFLGVTTGELF
TRBV20-1 | SARRGTDEKLF
TRBV20-1 | SARPYRGIVTDTQY
TRBV4-3 | ASSITVRDRVKNIQY